This record concerns one TCR beta chain sequence. It has no known antigen specificity. Base-call qualities are not available, and no considerably larger clone is one nucleotide away. This entry belongs to a study of blood T cell repertoires in COVID-19 (dated by TCRdb to 2020 to 2021). With respect to the entire study: Collaborator samples came from the United States, Italy and Spain and covered acute and convalescent phases of COVID-19. The material from the prospective study consisted of cDNA or gDNA derived from T cells, B-cell-depleted T cells, or PBMCs. The dataset comprised deeply sampled blood TCRbeta repertoires from subjects exposed to, actively infected with, or recovered from COVID-19. A freely available public database, intended as a resource for researchers studying the immune response to SARS-CoV-2, is where the repertoires were released. Samples were obtained from the ongoing ImmuneRACE study (first 160 participants) and from 1,200 or so subjects provided by 6 global collaborators. Nearly every sample came with metadata listing a de-identified subject ID, COVID-19 status, age in years and sex. Where available, HLA class I and class II types were taken from metadata supplied by the sample provider and were not determined by assay-based typing. Here is what the overall study found, with its caveats: Clinical and demographic metadata were provided uncurated, with the amount varying by source and participant.

TCRbeta CDR3 regions were amplified from genomic DNA by means of the immunoSEQ Assay, a bias-controlled multiplex PCR. In the original analysis: The number of nucleated cells in each sample was estimated from the amplification of reference gene primers within the assay. Sequence reads were collapsed and filtered to measure the absolute abundance of every unique TCRbeta CDR3 rearrangement. For each sample, productive Simpson clonality was calculated by taking the square root of Simpson's diversity index across productive rearrangements. TCRdb holds this immuneACCESS table with in-frame rearrangements only. Some clones are missing; in checked studies, unresolved V genes explain under half, and the rest has no known cause. That table furnishes V, J and clone size, whereas the DNA furnished D and trimming. This sample gives approximately 76,000 clones in total; around 90% of them show up just once. The ten biggest clones cover 40% to 55% of the sample.

Each collaborating institution followed its own protocols to collect whole blood in K2EDTA tubes. For TCRbeta analysis, collaborators shipped samples as frozen whole blood, isolated PBMCs, or DNA extracted from either of those sample types. The CDR3 spans 12 residues, from the cysteine through the phenylalanine. Just the 36-base CDR3 DNA is kept, in frame starting at base 1. Trimming removed 5 bases from V and 8 bases from J, leaving 9 bases between the germline ends. The germline V gene encodes CDR1 LGHNA and CDR2 YNFKEQ. The chain is made from TRBV4-2 and TRBJ2-2, with no confident D gene call. The sample was peripheral blood. This TCR was recovered from a human donor in a cohort sampled during active COVID-19. The encoded CDR3 is CASSTAPGELFF. The bases read TGTGCCAGCAGCACAGCACCAGGGGAGCTGTTTTTT.